The 13 T cell receptor beta chains below come from one sample, sequenced in a study of blood T cell repertoires in COVID-19. Measured with immunoSEQ multiplex PCR; TCRdb has only the in-frame clones, and not every one. The data show around 200,000 clones, less than 90% seen once. Sequences were obtained from PBMCs or T cells enriched from blood (not recorded which). The receptors come from a woman in her forties or fifties in a cohort exposed to, infected with or recovered from COVID-19 (not recorded which).

This chain uses TRBV6-4 with TRBJ1-5, with D possibly TRBD1 on 5 matching bases. Trimming shortened V by 3 bases and J by 6 bases, and 12 bases separated the two germline ends. Germline CDR1 reads MRHNA; CDR2 reads SNTAGT. The CDR3 is 14 residues long. The CDR3 nucleotides are TGTGCCAGCAGTGAAGAGGATGGGGCTCAGCCCCAGCATTTT. It specifies CASSEEDGAQPQHF.

CDR3: CASSFAGQETQYF. The DNA of the CDR3 is TGTGCCAGCAGTTTTGCGGGGCAAGAGACCCAGTACTTC. This chain links TRBV12-3 or TRBV12-4 with TRBJ2-5; perhaps TRBD2 as D (6 bases). This CDR3 contains 13 residues. V was clipped by 3 bases and J by 2 bases, with 7 bases between them.

This chain's CDR3 is CASRDINRGQYF. In nucleotides, the CDR3 is TGTGCCAGTAGAGATATTAACAGGGGGCAGTACTTC. The chain uses TRBV28 and TRBJ2-7; TRBD1 matches at 7 bases. The CDR3 extends over 12 amino acids. The germline V gene encodes CDR1 MDHEN and CDR2 SYDVKM. V shed 9 bases, J shed 9 bases, and the junction held 11 bases outside the gene matches.

V is TRBV11-2 and J is TRBJ1-5; weak D call: TRBD1 (5 bases). Germline V gives CDR1 SGHAT, CDR2 FQNNGV. V lost 5 bases and J lost 2, with 13 bases in between. CDR3 length equals 15 residues. The CDR3 coding sequence is TGTGCCAGCAGCCGGCAGGGCCGGGGCAATCAGCCCCAGCATTTT. This codes for CASSRQGRGNQPQHF.

This sequence joins TRBV2 and TRBJ1-5; D possibly corresponds to TRBD1 (6 bases). Germline lookup yields CDR1 SNHLY and CDR2 FYNNEI. V shed 5 bases and J shed 5 bases, with 16 bases lying between them. The CDR3 has 15 residues. The DNA of the CDR3 is TGTGCCAGCAGTCAACAGGGTGGCTTCGATCAGCCCCAGCATTTT. Amino acid sequence: CASSQQGGFDQPQHF.

The chain uses TRBV4-3 and TRBJ1-4, with D hard to call. Trimming cost V 0 bases and J 4 bases, with 9 bases left between them. Germline CDR1 reads LGHNA; CDR2 reads YSLEER. The CDR3 is 15 amino acids. The CDR3: CASSQDGGHNEKLFF. CDR3 DNA: TGCGCCAGCAGCCAAGATGGCGGGCATAATGAAAAACTGTTTTTT.

The chain has TRBV19 and TRBJ1-3, with D unresolved. V was clipped by 5 bases and J by 1 base, with 12 bases between them. The CDR3 extends over 15 amino acids. Germline values: CDR1 LNHDA, CDR2 SQIVND (reference sequence). CDR3 protein: CASSRSDSSGNTIYF. CDR3 DNA: TGTGCCAGTAGTCGGTCAGACTCGTCTGGAAACACCATATATTTT.

This sequence joins TRBV19 and TRBJ2-3; 7 bases are a match to TRBD2. CDR1 is LNHDA and CDR2 is SQIVND in the germline V gene (reference sequence). V was pared by 7 bases and J by 4 bases, with 11 bases of the junction left unmatched. This CDR3 region has 15 residues. The DNA for the CDR3 is TGTGCCAGTAAGCTATCCCTTGGGGGGGCAGATACGCAGTATTTT. Translation: CASKLSLGGADTQYF.

V and J are TRBV15 and TRBJ1-5, with D hard to call. Looked up from germline, CDR1 is LNHNV and CDR2 is YYDKDF (reference sequence). Deletions cut 1 base from V and 9 bases from J, with 16 bases between. The CDR3 runs 15 residues. The CDR3 DNA reads TGTGCCACCAGCAGAGTGGAGACGAAAAAAGCGCCCCAGCATTTT. Translation: CATSRVETKKAPQHF.

Details on this clone: Within the sample, other DNA sequences also encode this same CDR3. The chain employs TRBV7-2 and TRBJ1-2, with 7 bases lining up with TRBD1. Trimming took 4 bases from V and 3 from J; bases not matched to a gene: 2. There are 13 residues in the CDR3. CDR1 is SGHTA, CDR2 FQGNSA, per germline. DNA for the CDR3: TGTGCCAGCAGCTCTACAGGGGACTATGGCTACACCTTC. Translating gives CASSSTGDYGYTF.

The V and J genes are TRBV7-2 and TRBJ1-1; D unresolved. Germline CDR1 SGHTA, CDR2 FQGNSA. This CDR3 is built from 15 residues. Trimming cost V 5 bases and J 4 bases, with 17 bases left between them. CDR3 amino acids: CASSPGGSGFTEAFF. The CDR3 DNA sequence: TGTGCCAGCAGCCCCGGAGGGAGCGGTTTCACTGAAGCTTTCTTT.

This sequence joins TRBV15 and TRBJ2-3, with TRBD2 identical over 10 bases. The CDR3 has 16 residues. Germline-derived CDR1 and CDR2 are LNHNV and YYDKDF (reference sequence). The ends lost 3 bases at V and 4 bases at J; junction bases unmatched: 7. This CDR3 is CATSSVASGGPDTQYF. The CDR3 DNA is TGTGCCACCAGCAGCGTGGCTAGCGGGGGACCAGATACGCAGTATTTT.

This chain connects TRBV18 to TRBJ2-7; 7 nucleotides agree with TRBD2. The CDR3 sequence is 14 residues long. Germline-derived CDR1 and CDR2 are KGHSH and LQKENI. Unmatched junction bases numbered 3, after V lost 0 bases and J lost 4 bases. Here the CDR3 DNA reads TGTGCCAGCTCACCACCGGGGCGGGGGTACGAGCAGTACTTC. Translated: CASSPPGRGYEQYF.